One and the same sample provided the 4 T cell receptor beta chains below, sequenced in a study of blood T cell repertoires in COVID-19 (dated by TCRdb to about 2020). Preparation of the library involved the immunoSEQ multiplex PCR assay. The table was pulled from immuneACCESS by TCRdb, which kept in-frame rearrangements only. Such tables lose some clones; where checked, under half of the loss comes from unresolved V genes, and the rest has no known cause. The sample table lists 280,000 or so clones, approximately 85% of them with a count of one. Under 2.5% of the sample belongs to the ten largest clones. The sequenced material came from PBMCs or T cells enriched from blood (not recorded which). The receptors stem from a young man who had recovered from COVID-19.

V usage is TRBV12-3 or TRBV12-4 and J usage is TRBJ2-5; D may be TRBD1 (6 bases). The CDR3 runs to 13 residues. V shed 6 bases and J shed 5 bases, with 13 bases lying between them. For the CDR3, the DNA is TGTGCCAGCAGGAAACAGGGTCTGGAGACCCAGTACTTC. It translates to CASRKQGLETQYF.

J is TRBJ2-1 and V is TRBV30; TRBD1 agrees at 10 bases. Per the germline V gene, CDR1 is GTSNPN and CDR2 is SVGIG (reference sequence). The CDR3 is made up of 14 amino acids. Trimming at V came to 0 bases and at J to 8 bases, leaving 4 bases not matched to a gene. CDR3 sequence: CAWSVRQGADEQFF. CDR3 sequence (DNA): TGTGCCTGGAGTGTACGACAGGGGGCTGATGAGCAGTTCTTC.

J is TRBJ2-2 and V is TRBV7-2; 9 bases are shared with TRBD1. The CDR3 length is 16 residues. Germline CDR1 reads SGHTA; CDR2 reads FQGNSA. The V segment lost 0 bases and the J segment 7 bases; nucleotides outside the gene matches: 6. The CDR3 here is CASSLAGTGTYGELFF. CDR3 DNA: TGTGCCAGCAGCTTAGCCGGGACAGGGACGTACGGGGAGCTGTTTTTT. The full variable domain, completed using reference TRBV7-2 and TRBJ2-2, is GAGVSQSPSNKVTEKGKDVELRCDPISGHTALYWYRQSLGQGLEFLIYFQGNSAPDKSGLPSDRFSAERTGGSVSTLTIQRTQQEDSAVYLCASSLAGTGTYGELFFGEGSRLTVL.

The chain has TRBV18 and TRBJ1-1; 7 bases map to TRBD1. Losses at the gene ends were 2 bases for V and 6 bases for J; bases not matched to a gene: 3. CDR3 size: 13 residues. The germline V gene encodes CDR1 KGHSH and CDR2 LQKENI. CDR3 DNA sequence: TGTGCCAGCTCACCAGACAGGGAGGCTGAAGCTTTCTTT. This encodes CASSPDREAEAFF.